What follows is one T cell receptor beta chain and its context. This clonotype came up a few times. Its antigen is not yet known. No much larger clone is present one base from it, and per-base qualities are unavailable. This record comes from a study (dated by TCRdb to 2016 to 2018). Background for the entire study: The origins of HIV persistence were investigated in individuals who naturally controlled HIV infection.

Library method: 5' RACE. TCRdb records Illumina HiSeq 2000 as the sequencer. In TCRdb, the public reads were trimmed at Q25 with fastp and aligned with MiXCR, with productive beta chains retained. Under each unique CDR3 protein, matching rows form one entry showing the most common genes and DNA. This sample holds approximately 3,000 distinct CDR3 sequences; 6.7% were observed only once. The leading ten clones occupy 6.5% of the sample. V sheds 5 bases and J sheds 1 base, leaving 14 bases between their ends. The CDR3 goes from the cysteine to the phenylalanine over 15 residues. The DNA shown is the 45-base CDR3, in frame from base 1. Via the germline V gene (reference sequence), CDR1 is PRHDT and CDR2 FYEKMQ.

The rearrangement joined TRBV13 to TRBJ1-1; the D gene remains uncertain. Sequenced: total memory T cells from blood PBMCs. The sample's cell subset or site label, in plain terms: transitional memory CD4+ T cells. The sequence came from a female donor with HIV. The bases read TGTGCCAGCAGCCCATATGGATACTCGAACACTGAAGCTTTCTTT. It codes for CASSPYGYSNTEAFF.